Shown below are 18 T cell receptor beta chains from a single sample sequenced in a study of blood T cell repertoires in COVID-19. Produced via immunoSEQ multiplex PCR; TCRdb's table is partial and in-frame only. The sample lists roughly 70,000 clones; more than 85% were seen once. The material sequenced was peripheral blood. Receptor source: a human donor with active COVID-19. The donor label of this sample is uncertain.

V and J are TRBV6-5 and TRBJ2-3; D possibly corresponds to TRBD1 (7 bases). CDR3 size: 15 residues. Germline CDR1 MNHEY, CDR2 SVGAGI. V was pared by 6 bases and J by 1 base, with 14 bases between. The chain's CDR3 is CASSSQGEGTDTQYF. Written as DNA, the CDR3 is TGTGCCAGCAGCAGCCAGGGGGAGGGCACAGATACGCAGTATTTT.

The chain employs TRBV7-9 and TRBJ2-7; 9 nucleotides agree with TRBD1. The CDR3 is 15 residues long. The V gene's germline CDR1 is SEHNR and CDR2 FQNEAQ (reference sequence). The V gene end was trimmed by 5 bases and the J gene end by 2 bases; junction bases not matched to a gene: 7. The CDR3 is CASSPWTGVPYEQYF. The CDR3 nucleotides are TGTGCCAGCAGCCCGTGGACAGGGGTCCCCTACGAGCAGTACTTC.

CDR3 residues: CASSLISGTHTEQFF. In nucleotides, the CDR3 is TGTGCCAGCAGCTTAATTAGCGGGACGCACACTGAGCAGTTCTTC. This chain connects TRBV7-3 to TRBJ2-1; 8 bases match TRBD2. V was clipped by 1 base and J by 9 bases; unmatched bases: 8. The CDR3 is made up of 15 amino acids. In germline, CDR1 is SGHTA, CDR2 FQGTGA.

Here the CDR3 DNA reads TGCGCCAGCAGCTCTAGCGGGGGCTCCTACAATGAGCAGTTCTTC. Protein: CASSSSGGSYNEQFF. The chain carries TRBV5-1 and TRBJ2-1, with 10 nucleotides matching TRBD2. This CDR3 has 15 amino acids. Per germline, CDR1 SGHRS and CDR2 YFSETQ. V lost 3 bases, J lost 0 bases, and 0 bases stayed unmatched.

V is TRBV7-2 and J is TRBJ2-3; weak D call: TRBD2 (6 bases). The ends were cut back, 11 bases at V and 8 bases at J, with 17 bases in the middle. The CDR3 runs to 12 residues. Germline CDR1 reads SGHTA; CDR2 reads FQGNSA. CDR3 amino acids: CAGRAGLRTQYF. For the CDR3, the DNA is TGTGCCGGAAGGGCGGGATTGCGTACGCAGTATTTT.

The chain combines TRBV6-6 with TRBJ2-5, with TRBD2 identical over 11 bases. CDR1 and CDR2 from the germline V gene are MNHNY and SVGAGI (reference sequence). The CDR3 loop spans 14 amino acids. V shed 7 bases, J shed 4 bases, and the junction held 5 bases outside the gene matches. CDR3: CASTLAGVTETQYF. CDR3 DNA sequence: TGTGCCAGCACACTAGCGGGAGTCACAGAGACCCAGTACTTC.

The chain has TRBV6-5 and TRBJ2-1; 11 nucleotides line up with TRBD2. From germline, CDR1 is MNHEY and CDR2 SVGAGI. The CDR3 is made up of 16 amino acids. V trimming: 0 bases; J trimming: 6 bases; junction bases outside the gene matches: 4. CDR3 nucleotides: TGTGCCAGCAGTTACTCGTCCGGGACTAGCGGCAATGAGCAGTTCTTC. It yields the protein CASSYSSGTSGNEQFF.

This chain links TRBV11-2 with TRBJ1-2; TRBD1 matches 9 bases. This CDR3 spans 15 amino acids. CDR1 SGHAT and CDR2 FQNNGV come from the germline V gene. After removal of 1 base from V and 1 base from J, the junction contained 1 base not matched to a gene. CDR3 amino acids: CASSLGQGGNYGYTF. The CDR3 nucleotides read TGTGCCAGCAGCTTAGGACAGGGGGGTAACTATGGCTACACCTTC.

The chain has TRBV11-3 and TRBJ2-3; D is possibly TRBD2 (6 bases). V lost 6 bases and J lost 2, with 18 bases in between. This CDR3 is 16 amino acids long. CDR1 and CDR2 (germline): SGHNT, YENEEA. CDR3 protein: CASRGGTPLLTDTQYF. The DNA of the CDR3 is TGTGCCAGCAGGGGCGGGACTCCCTTACTCACAGATACGCAGTATTTT. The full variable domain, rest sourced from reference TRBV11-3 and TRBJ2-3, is EAGVVQSPRYKIIEKKQPVAFWCNPISGHNTLYWYLQNLGQGPELLIRYENEEAVDDSQLPKDRFSAERLKGVDSTLKIQPAELGDSAVYLCASRGGTPLLTDTQYFGPGTRLTVL.

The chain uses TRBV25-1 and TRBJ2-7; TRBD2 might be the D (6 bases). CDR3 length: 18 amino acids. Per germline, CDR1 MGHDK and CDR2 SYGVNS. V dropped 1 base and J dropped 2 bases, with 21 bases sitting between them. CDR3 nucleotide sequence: TGTGCCAGCAGTGAATTGGGCAGGGACTTCCCCTCGACCTACGAGCAGTACTTC. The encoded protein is CASSELGRDFPSTYEQYF.

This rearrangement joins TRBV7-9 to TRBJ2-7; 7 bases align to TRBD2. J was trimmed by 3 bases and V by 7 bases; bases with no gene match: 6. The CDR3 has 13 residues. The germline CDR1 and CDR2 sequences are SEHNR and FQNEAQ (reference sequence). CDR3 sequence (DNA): TGTGCCAGCAACTCGGGGGGAGTCTACGAGCAGTACTTC. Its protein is CASNSGGVYEQYF.

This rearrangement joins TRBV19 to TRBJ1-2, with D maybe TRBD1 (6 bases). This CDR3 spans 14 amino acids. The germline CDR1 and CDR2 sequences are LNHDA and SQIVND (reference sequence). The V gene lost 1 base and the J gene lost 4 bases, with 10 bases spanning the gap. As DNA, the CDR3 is TGTGCCAGTAGTATAGTCGCGGGGGCCTATGGCTACACCTTC. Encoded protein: CASSIVAGAYGYTF. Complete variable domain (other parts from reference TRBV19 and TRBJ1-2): DGGITQSPKYLFRKEGQNVTLSCEQNLNHDAMYWYRQDPGQGLRLIYYSQIVNDFQKGDIAEGYSVSREKKESFPLTVTSAQKNPTAFYLCASSIVAGAYGYTFGSGTRLTVV.

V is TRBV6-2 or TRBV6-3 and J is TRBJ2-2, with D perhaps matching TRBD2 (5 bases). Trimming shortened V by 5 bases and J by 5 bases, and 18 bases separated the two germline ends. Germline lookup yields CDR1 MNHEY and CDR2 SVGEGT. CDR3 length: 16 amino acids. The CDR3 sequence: CASSNRAGSGTGELFF. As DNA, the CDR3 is TGTGCCAGCAGTAACCGGGCGGGCTCGGGTACCGGGGAGCTGTTTTTT.

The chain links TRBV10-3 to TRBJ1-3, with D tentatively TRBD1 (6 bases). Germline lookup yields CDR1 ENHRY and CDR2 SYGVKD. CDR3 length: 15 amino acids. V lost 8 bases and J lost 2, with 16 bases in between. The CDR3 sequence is CAIGATGPAGNTIYF. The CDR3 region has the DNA TGTGCCATCGGGGCAACAGGGCCCGCTGGAAACACCATATATTTT.

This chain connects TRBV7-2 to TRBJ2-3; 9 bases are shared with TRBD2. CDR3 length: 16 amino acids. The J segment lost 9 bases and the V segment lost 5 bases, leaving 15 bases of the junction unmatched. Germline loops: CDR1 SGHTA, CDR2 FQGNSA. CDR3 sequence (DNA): TGTGCCAGCAGCGCGCCTAGCGGGAAGGCCGCTCGGACGCAGTATTTT. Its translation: CASSAPSGKAARTQYF.

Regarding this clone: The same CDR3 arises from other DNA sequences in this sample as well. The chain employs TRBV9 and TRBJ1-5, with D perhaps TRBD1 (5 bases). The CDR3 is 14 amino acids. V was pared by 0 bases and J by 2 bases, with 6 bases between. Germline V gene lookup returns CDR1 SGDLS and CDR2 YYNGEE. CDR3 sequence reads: CASSVGGGNQPQHF. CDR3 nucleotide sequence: TGTGCCAGCAGCGTAGGGGGGGGCAATCAGCCCCAGCATTTT.

CDR3 protein: CASSTQGNEQFF. CDR3 DNA sequence: TGTGCCAGCTCAACACAGGGGAATGAGCAGTTCTTC. The chain combines TRBV18 with TRBJ2-1; TRBD1 aligns across 7 bases. The CDR3 consists of 12 residues. The germline V gene encodes CDR1 KGHSH and CDR2 LQKENI. V shed 5 bases, J shed 7 bases, and the junction held 2 bases outside the gene matches.

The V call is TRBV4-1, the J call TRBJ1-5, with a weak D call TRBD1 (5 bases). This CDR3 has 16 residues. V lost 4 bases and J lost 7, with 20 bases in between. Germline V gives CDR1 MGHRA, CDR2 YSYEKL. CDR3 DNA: TGCGCCAGCAGCCCCATAGGGCGGGGGGTAATCCAGCCCCAGCATTTT. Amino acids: CASSPIGRGVIQPQHF.